Listed here is a single T cell receptor beta chain. CDR1 SGHAT and CDR2 FQNNGV come from the germline V gene. There are 19 residues in the CDR3. The authors used about 3,500 ng of total RNA per TCR library. There were eight separate reactions per sample in which cDNA was made. During cDNA synthesis, UMIs that each contained a 6-nucleotide sample barcode were added by means of template switching. TCRalpha and TCRbeta cDNA went through two nested PCRs of approximately 16 and 10 cycles. TCRdb re-called the 5' RACE reads and catalogs CDR3 proteins one per entry, DNA excluded. In all, the sample yields about 450,000 distinct CDR3 sequences. This entry is derived from a study of monozygotic twins with inflammatory bowel disease.

The sequence was obtained from a human donor with ulcerative colitis or Crohn's disease, or a healthy co-twin of an affected twin (not recorded which). Material for sequencing was blood. The chain couples TRBV11-2 to TRBJ2-3; as DNA is missing, the TRBD1 call by TCRdb cannot be tested. This CDR3 is CASSTRLPTGQGLTDTQYF.